These 8 T cell receptor beta chains share one sample of origin, sequenced in a study of T cell responses to AZD1222 COVID-19 vaccine. Using immunoSEQ multiplex PCR, the repertoire was profiled, and TCRdb retains in-frame clones only, with some absent. The table records more than 85,000 clones, around 90% of them present only once. Sequencing was performed on peripheral blood, taken on day 0 of MenACWY control vaccination. The receptor source for this set is an adult in good health.

The count of this clone is one. The rearrangement uses TRBV13 and TRBJ1-3; 7 nucleotides line up with TRBD1. CDR3 length: 15 amino acids. The ends lost 5 bases at V and 2 bases at J; junction bases unmatched: 6. Germline lookup yields CDR1 PRHDT and CDR2 FYEKMQ (reference sequence). CDR3 sequence reads: CASSKKTGAGNTIYF. CDR3 in DNA: TGTGCCAGCAGCAAGAAAACAGGGGCTGGAAACACCATATATTTT. Full variable domain (remainder filled in from reference TRBV13 and TRBJ1-3): AAGVIQSPRHLIKEKRETATLKCYPIPRHDTVYWYQQGPGQDPQFLISFYEKMQSDKGSIPDRFSAQQFSDYHSELNMSSLELGDSALYFCASSKKTGAGNTIYFGEGSWLTVV.

The J gene is TRBJ1-1, the V gene TRBV30; no definite D call. The germline V and J ends were trimmed by 3 bases and 9 bases, with 14 bases remaining between them. Germline V gene data show CDR1 as GTSNPN and CDR2 as SVGIG (reference sequence). There are 12 residues in the CDR3. CDR3 sequence reads: CAWSLPPSKAFF. For the CDR3, the DNA is TGTGCCTGGAGCCTACCCCCATCTAAAGCTTTCTTT.

The chain carries TRBV5-5 and TRBJ1-1, with D tentatively TRBD1 (5 bases). Germline CDR1 reads SGHKS; CDR2 reads YYEKEE (reference sequence). V gave up 3 bases and J gave up 4 bases, with 10 bases separating them. CDR3 length: 13 amino acids. As DNA, the CDR3 is TGTGCCAGCAGCTCGGGACTGCCCACTGAAGCTTTCTTT. Its translation is CASSSGLPTEAFF.

The chain links TRBV18 to TRBJ1-4, with D unresolved. CDR1 is KGHSH and CDR2 is LQKENI in the germline V gene. Trimming removed 3 bases from V and 0 bases from J, with 11 bases in between. This CDR3 contains 16 residues. For the CDR3, the DNA is TGTGCCAGCTCACCGGAACTTCTGGCAACTAATGAAAAACTGTTTTTT. It codes for CASSPELLATNEKLFF.

V is TRBV7-9 and J is TRBJ2-1, with D possibly TRBD1 on 5 matching bases. Germline loops: CDR1 SEHNR, CDR2 FQNEAQ (reference sequence). The ends were cut back, 2 bases at V and 0 bases at J, with 11 bases in the middle. The CDR3 consists of 16 residues. CDR3 sequence reads: CASSLFDSNSYNEQFF. In nucleotides, the CDR3 is TGTGCCAGCAGCTTATTCGACAGCAACTCCTACAATGAGCAGTTCTTC.

The chain links TRBV4-3 to TRBJ2-7; a weak D match, TRBD1 (6 bases). Germline-derived CDR1 and CDR2 are LGHNA and YSLEER. The CDR3 is 15 residues long. Between the trimmed V and J ends, which lost 0 bases and 2 bases, there was a span of 11 bases. CDR3 nucleotides: TGCGCCAGCAGCCAAGATAGGGCAGGGGCCTACGAGCAGTACTTC. This codes for CASSQDRAGAYEQYF.

This sequence joins TRBV11-1 and TRBJ1-4; 9 nucleotides agree with TRBD1. This CDR3 is built from 15 residues. The germline CDR1 and CDR2 sequences are SGHAT and FQDESV (reference sequence). With 5 bases clipped from V and 8 bases from J, the junction kept 9 bases outside the gene matches. The CDR3, as DNA: TGTGCCAGCAGCATCAGGACAGGGGCCGGAGAAAAACTGTTTTTT. Translating it yields CASSIRTGAGEKLFF.

The V call is TRBV19, the J call TRBJ1-2; tentatively, D is TRBD1 (5 bases). The CDR3 has 15 residues. Germline V gene lookup returns CDR1 LNHDA and CDR2 SQIVND (reference sequence). Trimming cost V 2 bases and J 4 bases, with 14 bases left between them. This CDR3 is CASSIFGTGTYGYTF. CDR3 sequence (DNA): TGTGCCAGTAGTATATTCGGGACGGGGACCTATGGCTACACCTTC.